Shown below are 32 T cell receptor beta chains from a single sample sequenced in a study of OX40 agonist ivuxolimab in advanced cancers. The method was immunoSEQ multiplex PCR; TCRdb's version includes in-frame clones alone and lacks a portion of them. Among about 60,000 clones listed, 75% to 90% were seen once. The sample consisted of CD4+ or CD8+ T cells sorted from blood, taken in a trial of the OX40 agonist ivuxolimab. The source of these receptors is an adult with an advanced solid tumor such as melanoma, head and neck, liver or kidney cancer.

The chain has TRBV9 and TRBJ2-7, with a tentative D call TRBD2 (6 bases). The germline V gene has CDR1 SGDLS and CDR2 YYNGEE. Deletions cut 0 bases from V and 3 bases from J, with 22 bases between. CDR3 length: 18 residues. CDR3 protein: CASSVGRARESSSYEQYF. The CDR3 DNA is TGTGCCAGCAGCGTAGGGAGGGCCAGGGAGAGTTCTAGCTACGAGCAGTACTTC.

The V call is TRBV6-6, the J call TRBJ2-5; 10 bases map to TRBD2. Germline V gives CDR1 MNHNY, CDR2 SVGAGI (reference sequence). Unmatched junction bases numbered 5, after V lost 2 bases and J lost 2 bases. The CDR3 contains 16 residues. The CDR3 reads CASSYGVAGGQETQYF. DNA of the CDR3: TGTGCCAGCAGTTACGGGGTAGCGGGAGGTCAAGAGACCCAGTACTTC.

V and J are TRBV28 and TRBJ1-1; D possibly corresponds to TRBD1 (5 bases). Germline CDR1 is MDHEN and CDR2 is SYDVKM. The CDR3 spans 14 residues. Trimming stripped 5 bases from V and 4 bases from J, with 14 bases between. This CDR3 is CASSPYWGSTEAFF. Written as DNA, the CDR3 is TGTGCCAGCAGTCCTTACTGGGGGAGCACTGAAGCTTTCTTT.

The chain combines TRBV5-1 with TRBJ1-1; D uncertain. There are 14 residues in the CDR3. V shed 1 base and J shed 1 base, with 8 bases lying between them. The germline CDR1 and CDR2 sequences are SGHRS and YFSETQ. CDR3 sequence: CASSLLGENTEAFF. In DNA form, the CDR3 reads TGCGCCAGCAGCTTGTTAGGAGAGAACACTGAAGCTTTCTTT. The full variable domain, completed using reference TRBV5-1 and TRBJ1-1, is KAGVTQTPRYLIKTRGQQVTLSCSPISGHRSVSWYQQTPGQGLQFLFEYFSETQRNKGNFPGRFSGRQFSNSRSEMNVSTLELGDSALYLCASSLLGENTEAFFGQGTRLTVV.

The chain couples TRBV11-2 to TRBJ1-2; perhaps TRBD1 as D (5 bases). CDR3 length: 14 residues. CDR1 and CDR2 (germline): SGHAT, FQNNGV. The V end was cut by 1 base, the J end by 7 bases, with 13 bases between. The CDR3 here is CASSLVEGMGGYTF. The DNA of the CDR3 is TGTGCCAGCAGCTTAGTGGAGGGGATGGGTGGCTACACCTTC.

The chain employs TRBV7-2 and TRBJ2-5; possibly TRBD2 for D (5 bases). CDR1 SGHTA and CDR2 FQGNSA come from the germline V gene. Deletions cut 3 bases from V and 2 bases from J, with 13 bases between. CDR3 length equals 15 residues. CDR3 loop: CASSLLLGPQETQYF. CDR3 nucleotides: TGTGCCAGCAGCTTGCTACTAGGACCTCAAGAGACCCAGTACTTC. The complete variable domain, with remaining parts taken from reference TRBV7-2 and TRBJ2-5, reads GAGVSQSPSNKVTEKGKDVELRCDPISGHTALYWYRQSLGQGLEFLIYFQGNSAPDKSGLPSDRFSAERTGGSVSTLTIQRTQQEDSAVYLCASSLLLGPQETQYFGPGTRLLVL.

The chain uses TRBV29-1 and TRBJ1-1; D remains unclear. Germline lookup yields CDR1 SQVTM and CDR2 ANQGSEA. Deletions cut 4 bases from V and 5 bases from J, with 11 bases between. The length of the CDR3 is 12 residues. The CDR3, as DNA: TGCAGCGTTGTTAAGGGAGTGACTGAAGCTTTCTTT. Translation gives CSVVKGVTEAFF.

The chain combines TRBV5-6 with TRBJ1-4, with 9 bases aligning to TRBD1. The length of the CDR3 is 15 residues. Germline CDR1 SGHDT, CDR2 YYEEEE. V lost 4 bases, J lost 5 bases, and 6 bases stayed unmatched. The CDR3 protein is CASSPEQGANEKLFF. The CDR3 DNA reads as TGTGCCAGCAGCCCTGAACAGGGGGCAAATGAAAAACTGTTTTTT.

The rearrangement uses TRBV2 and TRBJ1-4, with 8 bases aligning to TRBD1. CDR1 SNHLY and CDR2 FYNNEI come from the germline V gene. This CDR3 is built from 14 residues. J lost 6 bases, V lost 8 bases, and 8 bases had no gene match. Here the CDR3 DNA reads TGTGCCAGCCGGGGACAGGCGGTTGATGAAAAACTGTTTTTT. Translating it yields CASRGQAVDEKLFF.

The chain joins TRBV6-4 to TRBJ1-5, with 9 positions matching TRBD1. Germline V CDR1 and CDR2: MRHNA, SNTAGT. Unmatched junction bases numbered 4, after V lost 4 bases and J lost 6 bases. The CDR3 covers 14 residues. CDR3 bases: TGTGCCAGCAGTGTGACGACAGGGGGTCAGCCCCAGCATTTT. Its translation is CASSVTTGGQPQHF.

V and J are TRBV5-1 and TRBJ1-2; TRBD1 matches 9 bases. CDR1 SGHRS and CDR2 YFSETQ come from the germline V gene. V was pared by 4 bases and J by 4 bases, with 14 bases of the junction left unmatched. CDR3 length: 17 amino acids. CDR3 sequence: CASSATLTGGGSYGYTF. The DNA for the CDR3 is TGCGCCAGCAGCGCCACTTTGACAGGGGGAGGCTCCTATGGCTACACCTTC.

The rearrangement links TRBV28 to TRBJ2-1; 14 bases are shared with TRBD2. The J segment lost 6 bases and the V segment lost 4 bases, leaving 8 bases of the junction unmatched. Germline V gene data show CDR1 as MDHEN and CDR2 as SYDVKM. The length of the CDR3 is 17 residues. This CDR3 reads CASSSLGTSGSGNEQFF. The DNA for the CDR3 is TGTGCCAGCAGTTCTCTGGGGACTAGCGGGAGCGGCAATGAGCAGTTCTTC.

V is TRBV6-5 and J is TRBJ2-7; D gene ambiguous. CDR1 MNHEY and CDR2 SVGAGI come from the germline V gene. This CDR3 comprises 11 residues. Between the trimmed V and J ends, which lost 4 bases and 5 bases, there was a span of 6 bases. The CDR3 coding sequence is TGTGCCAGCAGTTCTACCAACGAGCAGTACTTC. This sequence encodes CASSSTNEQYF.

The gene calls are TRBV10-3 and TRBJ2-1; D is uncertain. Germline CDR1 and CDR2: ENHRY and SYGVKD. The CDR3 is 12 residues long. The V gene lost 3 bases and the J gene lost 4 bases, with 4 bases spanning the gap. CDR3 sequence: CAISDRYNEQFF. In DNA form, the CDR3 reads TGTGCCATCAGTGACCGTTACAATGAGCAGTTCTTC.

CDR3 protein: CASSSVDRSVKGTEAFF. CDR3 DNA: TGTGCCAGCAGTTCCGTCGACAGGTCGGTTAAGGGCACTGAAGCTTTCTTT. V is TRBV28 and J is TRBJ1-1; tentative D call: TRBD1 (6 bases). Germline V lookup: CDR1 MDHEN, CDR2 SYDVKM. Deletions cut 4 bases from V and 4 bases from J, with 22 bases between. The CDR3 totals 17 residues.

CDR3: CASSLNPWGNSPLHF. The CDR3 DNA reads as TGTGCCAGCAGTTTAAACCCGTGGGGTAATTCACCCCTCCACTTT. J is TRBJ1-6 and V is TRBV28, with D uncertain. Trimming shortened V by 2 bases and J by 6 bases, and 11 bases separated the two germline ends. Germline CDR1 reads MDHEN; CDR2 reads SYDVKM. CDR3 length: 15 amino acids. Drawing the rest from reference TRBV28 and TRBJ1-6, the complete variable domain is DVKVTQSSRYLVKRTGEKVFLECVQDMDHENMFWYRQDPGLGLRLIYFSYDVKMKEKGDIPEGYSVSREKKERFSLILESASTNQTSMYLCASSLNPWGNSPLHFGNGTRLTVT.

The chain joins TRBV19 to TRBJ2-5, with 11 bases aligning to TRBD2. Germline loops: CDR1 LNHDA, CDR2 SQIVND (reference sequence). V lost 4 bases and J lost 1; bases outside the gene matches: 2. There are 15 residues in the CDR3. The CDR3 spells CASSTSGGSQETQYF. The CDR3 DNA reads TGTGCCAGTAGTACTAGCGGGGGGTCCCAAGAGACCCAGTACTTC.

V usage is TRBV9 and J usage is TRBJ2-2, with TRBD2 matching 7 bases. The CDR3 extends over 15 amino acids. The junction had 5 bases not matched to a gene; V was cut back by 0 bases and J by 6 bases. Germline V gene sequence: CDR1 SGDLS, CDR2 YYNGEE. The CDR3 region has the DNA TGTGCCAGCAGCGTAGACGAACGGGGGGCCGGGGAGCTGTTTTTT. Translated, it gives CASSVDERGAGELFF.

This chain joins TRBV19 and TRBJ2-7, with D unresolved. The ends were cut back, 5 bases at V and 1 base at J, with 18 bases in the middle. CDR1 and CDR2 from the germline V gene are LNHDA and SQIVND (reference sequence). CDR3 length: 16 amino acids. The CDR3 reads CASSPRLGVKSYEQYF. The CDR3 coding sequence is TGTGCCAGTAGTCCGCGACTCGGTGTGAAATCCTACGAGCAGTACTTC.

The chain combines TRBV10-3 with TRBJ2-5, with D uncertain. Trimming shortened V by 3 bases and J by 5 bases, and 4 bases separated the two germline ends. The CDR3 runs to 11 residues. The V gene's germline CDR1 is ENHRY and CDR2 SYGVKD. Here the CDR3 reads CAISDSETQYF. CDR3 bases: TGTGCCATCAGTGATTCGGAGACCCAGTACTTC.

The chain uses TRBV6-5 and TRBJ2-1; possible D gene TRBD2, 5 bases. Trimming cost V 7 bases and J 8 bases, with 9 bases left between them. The CDR3 extends over 11 amino acids. Germline V gene data show CDR1 as MNHEY and CDR2 as SVGAGI. CDR3 nucleotide sequence: TGTGCCAGCACTTTCGGGGATGAGCAGTTCTTC. This translates into CASTFGDEQFF.

The J gene is TRBJ2-1, the V gene TRBV27; the D gene is possibly TRBD2 (6 bases). CDR3 size: 11 residues. Germline V lookup: CDR1 MNHEY, CDR2 SMNVEV (reference sequence). V lost 4 bases, J lost 11 bases, and 9 bases lay in between. The CDR3 spells CASSYSGKQFF. The CDR3 nucleotides are TGTGCCAGCAGTTATAGCGGAAAGCAGTTCTTC.

This CDR3 reads CAWSVPGQGGTEAFF. As DNA, the CDR3 is TGTGCCTGGAGTGTCCCGGGACAGGGAGGGACTGAAGCTTTCTTT. The V call is TRBV30, the J call TRBJ1-1; TRBD1 aligns across 9 bases. The CDR3 has 15 residues. The trim removed 0 bases at V and 5 bases at J, leaving 7 bases unmatched. The germline V gene encodes CDR1 GTSNPN and CDR2 SVGIG (reference sequence). The complete variable domain, with remaining parts taken from reference TRBV30 and TRBJ1-1, reads SQTIHQWPATLVQPVGSPLSLECTVEGTSNPNLYWYRQAAGRGLQLLFYSVGIGQISSEVPQNLSASRPQDRQFILSSKKLLLSDSGFYLCAWSVPGQGGTEAFFGQGTRLTVV.

The genes are TRBV14 and TRBJ1-2; D remains ambiguous. The CDR3 loop spans 13 amino acids. Germline values: CDR1 SGHDN, CDR2 FVKESK. V lost 1 base to trimming and J lost 4 bases, with 7 bases between them. CDR3 DNA sequence: TGTGCCAGCAGCCAAGGATTGGGCTATGGCTACACCTTC. It encodes CASSQGLGYGYTF.

This clone was picked up a small number of times. This chain joins TRBV10-3 and TRBJ1-1, with 9 bases that match TRBD1. Trimming removed 6 bases from V and 2 bases from J; junction bases left unmatched: 13. From germline, CDR1 is ENHRY and CDR2 SYGVKD. The CDR3 spans 17 residues. The CDR3 sequence: CAISEMGTGYDNTEAFF. The DNA for the CDR3 is TGTGCCATCAGCGAGATGGGGACAGGGTACGACAACACTGAAGCTTTCTTT.

In regard to this clone: In the same sample, other DNA sequences code for this CDR3. The chain employs TRBV18 and TRBJ1-3; no clear D. This CDR3 has 15 amino acids. With 3 bases removed from V and 2 bases from J, the gap between germline ends came to 11 bases. CDR1 is KGHSH, CDR2 LQKENI, per germline. The CDR3 region has the DNA TGTGCCAGCTCACCGCCTGCTGGACCTGGAAACACCATATATTTT. Protein sequence: CASSPPAGPGNTIYF.

This clone was picked up a small number of times. The gene calls are TRBV5-4 and TRBJ2-7, with 8 bases matching TRBD1. J was trimmed by 4 bases and V by 0 bases; bases with no gene match: 0. Germline CDR1 and CDR2: SGHNT and YYREEE (reference sequence). The CDR3 has 13 residues. The DNA for the CDR3 is TGTGCCAGCAGCTTGGACAGGGGGTACGAGCAGTACTTC. Protein sequence: CASSLDRGYEQYF.

This clone was counted between two and nine times. The rearrangement joins TRBV7-2 to TRBJ2-3, with 7 positions matching TRBD2. This CDR3 contains 14 residues. Germline-derived CDR1 and CDR2 are SGHTA and FQGNSA. The J segment lost 4 bases and the V segment lost 1 base, leaving 2 bases of the junction unmatched. The CDR3 nucleotides are TGTGCCAGCAGCTTAGGAACTAGCGCAGATACGCAGTATTTT. This encodes CASSLGTSADTQYF.

The chain recombines TRBV30 with TRBJ2-3; TRBD2 agrees at 9 bases. This CDR3 region has 16 residues. Germline CDR1 reads GTSNPN; CDR2 reads SVGIG (reference sequence). The V gene end was trimmed by 2 bases and the J gene end by 0 bases; junction bases not matched to a gene: 6. The CDR3 DNA is TGTGCCTGGAGTACTGGACTAGCGCCTAGCACAGATACGCAGTATTTT. Translated, it gives CAWSTGLAPSTDTQYF.

The chain combines TRBV19 with TRBJ1-1; TRBD1 might be the D (6 bases). Germline loops: CDR1 LNHDA, CDR2 SQIVND (reference sequence). V was pared by 5 bases and J by 0 bases, with 13 bases between. The CDR3 extends over 15 amino acids. In nucleotides, the CDR3 is TGTGCCAGTAGTGGGTCTAGGACAGTGAACACTGAAGCTTTCTTT. Translating it yields CASSGSRTVNTEAFF.

V gene TRBV19 combines with J gene TRBJ2-1; D is perhaps TRBD2 (7 bases). The germline gives CDR1 LNHDA, CDR2 SQIVND (reference sequence). V shed 4 bases and J shed 8 bases, with 12 bases lying between them. The CDR3 runs 13 residues. The CDR3 region has the DNA TGTGCCAGTAGTAGGGAGGGGGGGTATGAGCAGTTCTTC. As protein: CASSREGGYEQFF.

This clone has more than one count but fewer than ten. This chain links TRBV5-4 with TRBJ2-3; 8 bases line up with TRBD2. The CDR3 has 15 residues. Germline-derived CDR1 and CDR2 are SGHNT and YYREEE (reference sequence). V lost 0 bases, J lost 3 bases, and 3 bases stayed unmatched. The CDR3, as DNA: TGTGCCAGCAGCTTGGACGGCGGGGGGACAGATACGCAGTATTTT. It translates to CASSLDGGGTDTQYF.